Below are 5 T cell receptor beta chains sequenced from a single sample in a study of persistence of HIV-infected CD4 T cells (TCRdb year 2020). The immunoSEQ hsTCRB assay version 4 in survey mode was used to sequence TCRbeta repertoires from genomic DNA. TCRdb carries this immuneACCESS record with in-frame sequences only. Its versions omit some clonotypes, under half of them owing to an unresolved V gene in the studies checked, with the rest unexplained. The sample table holds roughly 60,000 clones, of which about four fifths were seen once. Together, the top ten hold 1.5% to 2% of the sample. Antigens for these TCRs are unknown. This specimen's treatment or condition label, per the study, means: suppressive antiretroviral therapy. A pool of overlapping 15-mer peptides from HIV-1 Gag, at 0.95 to 1 ug per peptide per mL, was used to stimulate the cells. Memory CD4+ T cells that did not respond, being CD40L-negative, CD69-negative and CD45RO-high, were sorted as memory populations depleted of antigen-responding cells.

The specimen was CD4+ T cells sorted from PBMCs after roughly 18-hour stimulation, collected from a patient who received antiretroviral therapy. The cell subset or site label here, explained by the study, means: CD40L-CD69- CD45RO-high memory CD4 T cells not responding to Gag peptides. These receptors were taken from an adult man with HIV who was CMV-seropositive.

This clone occurred once. The chain links TRBV6-2 or TRBV6-3 to TRBJ2-3, with D hard to call. Trimming took off 2 bases at V and 4 bases at J, with 10 bases between the two ends. CDR1 and CDR2 from the germline V gene are MNHEY and SVGEGT. CDR3 length: 14 residues. The CDR3 DNA sequence: TGTGCCAGCAGTTACCCACCCGTGGCAGATACGCAGTATTTT. Translating gives CASSYPPVADTQYF.

The chain carries TRBV5-1 and TRBJ1-4, with 8 bases aligning to TRBD1. The ends lost 0 bases at V and 8 bases at J; junction bases unmatched: 6. This CDR3 is 15 amino acids long. Per the germline V gene, CDR1 is SGHRS and CDR2 is YFSETQ. Here the CDR3 reads CASSLDETGAEKLFF. In DNA form, the CDR3 reads TGCGCCAGCAGCTTGGACGAGACAGGGGCGGAAAAACTGTTTTTT.

The chain uses TRBV6-5 and TRBJ1-4; D is uncertain. This CDR3 spans 14 amino acids. Germline V lookup: CDR1 MNHEY, CDR2 SVGAGI. V was shortened by 7 bases and J by 7 bases, with 16 bases between the two germline ends. The CDR3 nucleotides read TGTGCCAGCACCTTCGGAACGCGAGGTGAAAAACTGTTTTTT. Translated, it gives CASTFGTRGEKLFF.

This chain connects TRBV20-1 to TRBJ2-1; perhaps TRBD2 as D (5 bases). Looked up from germline, CDR1 is DFQATT and CDR2 is SNEGSKA (reference sequence). The CDR3 contains 11 residues. The V and J ends lost 5 bases and 7 bases respectively, with 9 bases between them. The CDR3 DNA reads as TGCAGTGCTCAGTGGGAGAATGAGCAGTTCTTC. It encodes CSAQWENEQFF.

V and J are TRBV5-4 and TRBJ1-2; D perhaps matches TRBD1 (5 bases). Germline V gives CDR1 SGHNT, CDR2 YYREEE (reference sequence). V lost 2 bases to trimming and J lost 6 bases, with 14 bases between them. The CDR3 has 14 amino acids. The CDR3 nucleotides are TGTGCCAGCAGCTTTAACGGGGGTAGGAATGGCTACACCTTC. Its translation is CASSFNGGRNGYTF.